The 10 T cell receptor beta chains given below trace back to one sample, sequenced in a study of T cell responses to AZD1222 COVID-19 vaccine. Assay used: immunoSEQ multiplex PCR; TCRdb lists only in-frame clones, some missing. The data show approximately 140,000 clones, with roughly 94% seen just once and around 1.3% held by the top ten. The specimen was peripheral blood, collected on day 0 of AZD1222 vaccination. Receptors were obtained from an adult in good health.

The chain has TRBV5-4 and TRBJ1-2; no definite D call. The CDR3 loop spans 13 amino acids. Germline loops: CDR1 SGHNT, CDR2 YYREEE (reference sequence). Trimming removed 6 bases at V and 4 bases at J, with 13 bases between. The CDR3 nucleotides are TGTGCCAGCACCTCCGGGGAAGCCTATGGCTACACCTTC. Residues: CASTSGEAYGYTF.

The chain has TRBV25-1 and TRBJ1-1, with D unclear. The CDR3 has 13 amino acids. Trimming removed 5 bases from V and 3 bases from J, with 10 bases in between. Per germline, CDR1 MGHDK and CDR2 SYGVNS. The CDR3 DNA follows: TGTGCCAGCAGTTCGCATAGGGACACTGAAGCTTTCTTT. It specifies CASSSHRDTEAFF. Together with reference TRBV25-1 and TRBJ1-1, the CDR3 gives the full variable domain: EADIYQTPRYLVIGTGKKITLECSQTMGHDKMYWYQQDPGMELHLIHYSYGVNSTEKGDLSSESTVSRIRTEHFPLTLESARPSHTSQYLCASSSHRDTEAFFGQGTRLTVV.

The chain combines TRBV27 with TRBJ1-2, with D tentatively TRBD1 (5 bases). This CDR3 region has 15 residues. V lost 4 bases and J 3 bases, leaving 15 bases between the germline ends. CDR1 and CDR2 from the germline V gene are MNHEY and SMNVEV (reference sequence). The CDR3 DNA sequence: TGTGCCAGCAGTTGGGTGGCCGGGGGTTACTATGGCTACACCTTC. This gives the protein CASSWVAGGYYGYTF.

The CDR3 DNA sequence: TGTGCCAGCGGGAAATCCACCGGGGAGCTGTTTTTT. Translating gives CASGKSTGELFF. V usage is TRBV27 and J usage is TRBJ2-2; D unresolved. Germline V gives CDR1 MNHEY, CDR2 SMNVEV (reference sequence). V lost 8 bases to trimming and J lost 4 bases, with 8 bases between them. The CDR3 runs 12 residues.

The V and J genes are TRBV11-3 and TRBJ2-1; D remains unclear. There are 12 residues in the CDR3. V lost 0 bases, J lost 9 bases, and 6 bases lay in between. Germline V gene lookup returns CDR1 SGHNT and CDR2 YENEEA. CDR3 sequence reads: CASSLDYGEQFF. CDR3 nucleotides: TGTGCCAGCAGCTTAGATTATGGTGAGCAGTTCTTC. Full variable domain (rest looked up from reference TRBV11-3 and TRBJ2-1): EAGVVQSPRYKIIEKKQPVAFWCNPISGHNTLYWYLQNLGQGPELLIRYENEEAVDDSQLPKDRFSAERLKGVDSTLKIQPAELGDSAVYLCASSLDYGEQFFGPGTRLTVL.

This clone was seen once. The chain links TRBV27 to TRBJ1-3; TRBD1 is a possible D gene (6 bases). V dropped 6 bases and J dropped 0 bases, with 12 bases sitting between them. From germline, CDR1 is MNHEY and CDR2 SMNVEV (reference sequence). CDR3 length equals 15 residues. In nucleotides, the CDR3 is TGTGCCAGCAGCCGTACAGGGTCCTCTGGAAACACCATATATTTT. Translated, it gives CASSRTGSSGNTIYF.

The chain carries TRBV5-5 and TRBJ1-5; D might be TRBD1 (6 bases). CDR1 and CDR2 (germline): SGHKS, YYEKEE (reference sequence). Trimming pared 2 bases from V and 10 bases from J, leaving 22 bases between. CDR3 length equals 16 residues. CDR3 residues: CASSFWDNPAVGPQHF. In DNA form, the CDR3 reads TGTGCCAGCAGCTTTTGGGACAACCCAGCAGTGGGACCCCAGCATTTT.

This clone has only one observation. The V gene is TRBV12-5, the J gene TRBJ1-6; D uncertain. This CDR3 has 13 residues. Germline CDR1 is LGHNT and CDR2 is FRNRAP. Trimming shortened V by 5 bases and J by 6 bases, and 8 bases separated the two germline ends. The CDR3 here is CASGRALNSPLHF. The CDR3 DNA follows: TGTGCTAGTGGTCGCGCTCTTAATTCACCCCTCCACTTT. Filled out from reference TRBV12-5 and TRBJ1-6, the complete variable domain reads DARVTQTPRHKVTEMGQEVTMRCQPILGHNTVFWYRQTMMQGLELLAYFRNRAPLDDSGMPKDRFSAEMPDATLATLKIQPSEPRDSAVYFCASGRALNSPLHFGNGTRLTVT.

The chain is built from TRBV11-2 and TRBJ2-3; D is unclear. The length of the CDR3 is 14 residues. Germline V gene lookup returns CDR1 SGHAT and CDR2 FQNNGV. V gave up 3 bases and J gave up 6 bases, with 13 bases separating them. CDR3 nucleotide sequence: TGTGCCAGCAGCTTCGCGACGATAAAGGATACGCAGTATTTT. Translation: CASSFATIKDTQYF. Together with reference TRBV11-2 and TRBJ2-3, the CDR3 gives the full variable domain: EAGVAQSPRYKIIEKRQSVAFWCNPISGHATLYWYQQILGQGPKLLIQFQNNGVVDDSQLPKDRFSAERLKGVDSTLKIQPAKLEDSAVYLCASSFATIKDTQYFGPGTRLTVL.

The CDR3 DNA is TGTGCCTGGAGTGTAGGACACCTCTCTGGGGCCAACGTCCTGACTTTC. Protein sequence: CAWSVGHLSGANVLTF. This sequence joins TRBV30 and TRBJ2-6, with D maybe TRBD1 (5 bases). Trimming stripped 0 bases from V and 0 bases from J, with 9 bases between. Per germline, CDR1 GTSNPN and CDR2 SVGIG (reference sequence). The CDR3 runs to 16 residues.